This T cell receptor (beta chain) was observed in a study of cytomegalovirus exposure and HLA in healthy donors. The CDR3 has 18 residues. The ends lost 4 bases at V and 6 bases at J; junction bases unmatched: 15. CDR1 PRHDT and CDR2 FYEKMQ come from the germline V gene (reference sequence). Amplification used 60 Vbeta primers and 13 Jbeta primers. Sequencing was performed with immunoSEQ multiplex PCR; in TCRdb, only in-frame clones are kept and a portion is missing. Among some 190,000 clones, roughly 80% were seen once, and the ten largest hold roughly 2%. Sequences were obtained from PBMCs. The genes are TRBV13 and TRBJ2-4, with 10 bases that match TRBD2. This clonotype was obtained from a woman in her 30s in good health and CMV-seropositive. CDR3 loop: CASSSYASSGGAPNIQYF. The CDR3 bases are TGTGCCAGCAGCTCCTACGCTTCGAGCGGGGGGGCACCAAACATTCAGTACTTC.